This T cell receptor beta chain is drawn from a study of blood T cell repertoires in COVID-19. Turning to the study itself: The origin of the acute and convalescent COVID-19 samples was the United States, Italy and Spain.

This clone has more than one count but fewer than ten. Original processing notes: Nucleated cell number was recorded as an estimate derived from reference gene primer amplification. Data came from immunoSEQ multiplex PCR; TCRdb stores just in-frame clones and leaves some out. That table furnishes V, J and clone size, whereas the DNA furnished D and trimming. Among roughly 240,000 clones, around 83% were seen once, and the ten largest hold around 3.6%. In germline, CDR1 is MNHNY, CDR2 SVGAGI (reference sequence). CDR3 length equals 13 residues. Trimming removed 4 bases at V and 6 bases at J, with 13 bases between.

The chain couples TRBV6-6 to TRBJ2-7, with D possibly matching TRBD1 (5 bases). The sequenced material came from peripheral blood. The source is a man aged 18-30 years with active or convalescent COVID-19. Here the CDR3 DNA reads TGTGCCAGCAGTTTTCCCGATACAGGCGAGCAGTACTTC. Translated, it gives CASSFPDTGEQYF.